These 21 T cell receptor beta chains were sequenced from one sample in a study of blood T cell repertoires in COVID-19. Generated by immunoSEQ multiplex PCR, the TCRdb table keeps only in-frame clones and is missing some. The table shows almost 30,000 clones, with around 63% occurring only once. Sequenced input: peripheral blood. All receptors come from a human donor in a cohort sampled during active COVID-19.

The rearrangement uses TRBV3-1 (or the pseudogene TRBV3-2) and TRBJ2-5; TRBD2 might be the D (5 bases). Germline V gene lookup returns CDR1 LGHDT and CDR2 YNNKEL (reference sequence). Trimming took 0 bases from V and 5 from J, leaving 13 bases between them. CDR3 size: 15 residues. The CDR3 is CASSQDRGFGETQYF. The CDR3 bases are TGTGCCAGCAGCCAAGATCGGGGTTTTGGGGAGACCCAGTACTTC.

The chain employs TRBV10-1 and TRBJ2-3, with TRBD2 identical over 8 bases. J was trimmed by 6 bases and V by 4 bases; bases with no gene match: 6. The CDR3 sequence is 14 residues long. Germline-derived CDR1 and CDR2 are WNHNN and SYGVQD (reference sequence). The chain's CDR3 is CASSVRGGPDTQYF. The CDR3 nucleotides are TGCGCCAGCAGTGTTCGGGGGGGGCCCGATACGCAGTATTTT.

The chain joins TRBV28 to TRBJ1-1; TRBD1 is a possible D gene (6 bases). Germline V gene data show CDR1 as MDHEN and CDR2 as SYDVKM. There are 15 residues in the CDR3. V lost 4 bases, J lost 0 bases, and 12 bases lay in between. CDR3 coding DNA: TGTGCCAGCAGTTCCAACAGGGCGGTGAACACTGAAGCTTTCTTT. Encoded protein: CASSSNRAVNTEAFF.

The chain recombines TRBV6-6 with TRBJ2-7; no clear D gene. The germline V gene encodes CDR1 MNHNY and CDR2 SVGAGI (reference sequence). V shed 0 bases and J shed 1 base, with 7 bases lying between them. The CDR3 spans 14 residues. The CDR3 DNA sequence: TGTGCCAGCAGTTACTCGAGGCAGTCCTACGAGCAGTACTTC. Protein product: CASSYSRQSYEQYF.

The chain has TRBV28 and TRBJ2-3; D is unresolved. The germline CDR1 and CDR2 sequences are MDHEN and SYDVKM. This CDR3 contains 16 residues. Trimming removed 2 bases from V and 4 bases from J, with 16 bases in between. CDR3 DNA sequence: TGTGCCAGCAGTTTAAGTTTTCGACGAGGCGCAGATACGCAGTATTTT. Translated: CASSLSFRRGADTQYF.

The V call is TRBV18, the J call TRBJ2-5, with 9 bases fitting TRBD2. This CDR3 is 15 amino acids long. V gave up 3 bases and J gave up 8 bases; unmatched junction bases: 10. Germline V gene lookup returns CDR1 KGHSH and CDR2 LQKENI. Written as DNA, the CDR3 is TGTGCCAGCTCACCTAGCGGGGGACCACTCGTTACCCAGTACTTC. Residues: CASSPSGGPLVTQYF.

The chain joins TRBV4-2 to TRBJ1-6; D possibly corresponds to TRBD1 (6 bases). Germline assignment: CDR1 LGHNA and CDR2 YNFKEQ. Trimming removed 2 bases at V and 5 bases at J, with 16 bases between. This CDR3 contains 17 residues. The CDR3 DNA follows: TGTGCCAGCAGCCAACCCACCGACAGGCGGAATAATTCACCCCTCCACTTT. This encodes CASSQPTDRRNNSPLHF.

The V call is TRBV27, the J call TRBJ2-7; maybe TRBD1 (6 bases). CDR1 and CDR2 from the germline V gene are MNHEY and SMNVEV (reference sequence). V was clipped by 6 bases and J by 3 bases, with 12 bases between them. The CDR3 has 13 residues. The CDR3 is CASSPQDSYEQYF. In DNA, the CDR3 is TGTGCCAGCAGCCCCCAGGACAGCTACGAGCAGTACTTC.

The chain links TRBV7-6 to TRBJ2-3; 8 bases map to TRBD2. Trimming at V came to 5 bases and at J to 3 bases, leaving 10 bases not matched to a gene. The CDR3 contains 16 residues. Germline assignment: CDR1 SGHVS and CDR2 FNYEAQ. CDR3 sequence reads: CASSPSGRERTDTQYF. CDR3 nucleotide sequence: TGTGCCAGCAGCCCCTCCGGGAGGGAAAGGACAGATACGCAGTATTTT.

The genes are TRBV19 and TRBJ2-1; TRBD2 aligns across 7 bases. The V gene end was trimmed by 6 bases and the J gene end by 9 bases; junction bases not matched to a gene: 11. This CDR3 is 14 amino acids long. The germline V gene has CDR1 LNHDA and CDR2 SQIVND (reference sequence). This CDR3 is CASRFTGGYAEQFF. The CDR3 DNA is TGTGCCAGTAGATTCACCGGGGGGTACGCTGAGCAGTTCTTC.

This sequence joins TRBV7-6 and TRBJ2-7; TRBD2 agrees at 7 bases. CDR3 length equals 13 residues. V shed 5 bases, J shed 2 bases, and the junction held 3 bases outside the gene matches. In germline, CDR1 is SGHVS, CDR2 FNYEAQ. The chain's CDR3 is CASSVTSAYEQYF. The CDR3, as DNA: TGTGCCAGCAGCGTTACTAGCGCCTACGAGCAGTACTTC.

The V call is TRBV18, the J call TRBJ2-5, with 8 bases fitting TRBD2. The CDR3 is made up of 17 amino acids. The germline gives CDR1 KGHSH, CDR2 LQKENI. V gave up 3 bases and J gave up 3 bases; unmatched junction bases: 12. The CDR3 bases are TGTGCCAGCTCACCCCTCGTCAGCGGGAGTGCTGAAGAGACCCAGTACTTC. It encodes CASSPLVSGSAEETQYF.

This clone was detected many times. The genes are TRBV11-3 and TRBJ2-2; TRBD1 might be the D (6 bases). Trimming left V 3 bases short and J 5 bases short, with 10 bases between. From germline, CDR1 is SGHNT and CDR2 YENEEA. The CDR3 runs to 14 residues. CDR3 sequence (DNA): TGTGCCAGCAGCTTGAGGACAGCTACCGGGGAGCTGTTTTTT. Translated: CASSLRTATGELFF.

The rearrangement links TRBV23-1 to TRBJ2-2; D is unresolved. TRBV23-1 is sorted into the ORF group, with uncertain function. The V end lost 3 bases, the J end lost 1 base, and 6 bases lay between the germline ends. The CDR3 totals 14 residues. DNA of the CDR3: TGCGCCAGCAGTCATCCACAGAACACCGGGGAGCTGTTTTTT. This encodes CASSHPQNTGELFF.

This clone was seen repeatedly, ten times or more. The V call is TRBV7-2, the J call TRBJ2-5; 7 nucleotides align to TRBD1. Germline lookup yields CDR1 SGHTA and CDR2 FQGNSA. The CDR3 has 14 amino acids. V lost 1 base to trimming and J lost 1 base; unmatched junction nucleotides: 0. This CDR3 is CASSLGTGQETQYF. DNA of the CDR3: TGTGCCAGCAGCTTAGGGACAGGCCAAGAGACCCAGTACTTC.

The rearrangement joins TRBV18 to TRBJ1-1; TRBD1 might be the D (5 bases). Germline CDR1 reads KGHSH; CDR2 reads LQKENI. Trimming stripped 5 bases from V and 4 bases from J, with 14 bases between. The CDR3 sequence is 14 residues long. The CDR3 coding sequence is TGTGCCAGCTCATCCCAGGGATCGCGCACTGAAGCTTTCTTT. It yields the protein CASSSQGSRTEAFF.

The chain has TRBV9 and TRBJ1-1, with D uncertain. The V end lost 3 bases, the J end lost 4 bases, and 13 bases lay between the germline ends. The CDR3 extends over 14 amino acids. Germline lookup yields CDR1 SGDLS and CDR2 YYNGEE. Here the CDR3 reads CASSATSGVTEAFF. The DNA for the CDR3 is TGTGCCAGCAGCGCAACCTCGGGAGTCACTGAAGCTTTCTTT.

This clone was detected a few times. The chain is built from TRBV30 and TRBJ1-1, with D tentatively TRBD1 (6 bases). Germline V gene lookup returns CDR1 GTSNPN and CDR2 SVGIG (reference sequence). CDR3 length: 12 amino acids. V lost 2 bases, J lost 11 bases, and 15 bases lay in between. In DNA form, the CDR3 reads TGTGCCTGGAGTCCGGGACAACCTGGGGCTTTCTTT. It is translated as CAWSPGQPGAFF.

This clone was seen only a few times. The rearrangement links TRBV11-3 to TRBJ1-1, with TRBD1 matching 9 bases. Germline V gene lookup returns CDR1 SGHNT and CDR2 YENEEA. This CDR3 is 15 amino acids long. V trimming: 0 bases; J trimming: 5 bases; junction bases outside the gene matches: 4. The CDR3 loop is CASSLEDRGYTEAFF. The CDR3 coding sequence is TGTGCCAGCAGCTTAGAGGACAGGGGATATACTGAAGCTTTCTTT.

V usage is TRBV5-1 and J usage is TRBJ1-4; 7 positions match TRBD1. Germline V gives CDR1 SGHRS, CDR2 YFSETQ. The CDR3 length is 14 residues. V dropped 1 base and J dropped 6; count of bases not matched to a gene: 3. The CDR3 region is CASSLRGRDEKLFF. The CDR3 DNA is TGCGCCAGCAGCTTGAGGGGGCGCGATGAAAAACTGTTTTTT.

This clone has a handful of counts. The V and J genes are TRBV6-5 and TRBJ1-2, with TRBD1 matching 11 bases. With V trimmed by 2 bases and J by 4 bases, 6 bases remained unmatched. CDR1 is MNHEY and CDR2 is SVGAGI in the germline V gene. The CDR3 loop spans 16 amino acids. CDR3 nucleotides: TGTGCCAGCAGTTACACAAGGACAGGGGGCGGCTATGGCTACACCTTC. Protein sequence: CASSYTRTGGGYGYTF.